A selection of T cell receptor beta chains follows, all from one sample in a study of T cell changes during pregnancy in multiple sclerosis. The assay was immunoSEQ multiplex PCR, and TCRdb's table has in-frame clones only and misses some. The sample contains some 37,000 clones, roughly 91% of which appear only once. The sample here was CD4+ T cells from peripheral blood mononuclear cells, taken after pregnancy. The receptors were sampled from a female donor in good health, enrolled as a control in a pregnancy study. Each CDR3 is given with its conserved first and last residue. The order of the fields is J gene, clone size, V gene, D gene, CDR3 DNA, CDR3 protein. The D gene is left open where the match is weak. Only some rows state a clone size, as once, few, many or a class for expanded clones.

J: TRBJ2-5
size: .
V: TRBV18
D: TRBD1
DNA: TGTGCCAGCTCACCAGGGAGTTTCGGGACAGGGGTCGAGACCCAGTACTTC
CDR3: CASSPGSFGTGVETQYF

J: TRBJ1-2
size: .
V: TRBV7-9
D: TRBD1
DNA: TGTGCCAGCAGCTCCCTTCAGGGGGCAGGCTACACCTTC
CDR3: CASSSLQGAGYTF

J: TRBJ2-7
size: once
V: TRBV14
D: TRBD1
DNA: TGTGCCAGCAGCCAAGAAGGGGACAGGGTGTATTGGGAGCAGTACTTC
CDR3: CASSQEGDRVYWEQYF

J: TRBJ2-2
size: .
V: TRBV7-2
D: .
DNA: TGTGCCAGCAGCTTAGCGCCGGGACTCAACACCGGGGAGCTGTTTTTT
CDR3: CASSLAPGLNTGELFF

J: TRBJ1-1
size: .
V: TRBV7-2
D: .
DNA: TGTGCCACCCAGAGCAGGGGGAACACTGAAGCTTTCTTT
CDR3: CATQSRGNTEAFF

J: TRBJ2-7
size: .
V: TRBV2
D: .
DNA: TGTGCCAGCAGAGGGCAGGGGGGCCGGTACGAGCAGTACTTC
CDR3: CASRGQGGRYEQYF

J: TRBJ1-2
size: once
V: TRBV6-6
D: .
DNA: TGTGCCAGCAGTTACTCGAGAACAGGCTATGGCTACACCTTC
CDR3: CASSYSRTGYGYTF

J: TRBJ2-2
size: .
V: TRBV7-7
D: .
DNA: TGTGCTAGCAGCTTTAGGGGCGACGGGGAGCTGTTTTTT
CDR3: CASSFRGDGELFF

J: TRBJ2-7
size: .
V: TRBV7-2
D: TRBD2
DNA: TGTGCCAGCAGGGGGGGACTAGCGGGTTCCTACGAGCAGTACTTC
CDR3: CASRGGLAGSYEQYF

J: TRBJ1-1
size: .
V: TRBV6-6
D: .
DNA: TGTGCCAGCCGGCCCCGCGGGACGGCGAACACTGAAGCTTTCTTT
CDR3: CASRPRGTANTEAFF

J: TRBJ2-2
size: .
V: TRBV2
D: TRBD2
DNA: TGTGCCAGCACCAACCCCCTAGCGGGGCCTAACACCGGGGAGCTGTTTTTT
CDR3: CASTNPLAGPNTGELFF

J: TRBJ2-5
size: .
V: TRBV7-7
D: .
DNA: TGTGCTAGCAGCTTGGGGCAGAGCCAGTACCAAGAGACCCAGTACTTC
CDR3: CASSLGQSQYQETQYF

J: TRBJ2-2
size: .
V: TRBV7-2
D: TRBD2
DNA: TGTGCCAGCAGCCCACACGGGGGGGCGAACACCGGGGAGCTGTTTTTT
CDR3: CASSPHGGANTGELFF

J: TRBJ2-7
size: .
V: TRBV6-1
D: .
DNA: TGTGCCAGCAGCGCACTATCGGCCTACGAGCAGTACTTC
CDR3: CASSALSAYEQYF

J: TRBJ2-3
size: .
V: TRBV28
D: .
DNA: TGTGCCAGCACCCTAGGGGTTAGCACAGATACGCAGTATTTT
CDR3: CASTLGVSTDTQYF

J: TRBJ1-2
size: .
V: TRBV7-2
D: .
DNA: TGTGCCAGCACCTACTGGACAGACAACTATGGCTACACCTTC
CDR3: CASTYWTDNYGYTF

J: TRBJ2-2
size: once
V: TRBV5-1
D: .
DNA: TGCGCCAGCCGAGCGGATCTTACTAGGGGGGAGCTGTTTTTT
CDR3: CASRADLTRGELFF

J: TRBJ2-2
size: .
V: TRBV27
D: TRBD1
DNA: TGTGCCAGCAGTTCCAGGACAGGGCCGGGCACCGGGGAGCTGTTTTTT
CDR3: CASSSRTGPGTGELFF

J: TRBJ2-7
size: .
V: TRBV10-3
D: TRBD2
DNA: TGTGCCGTAGCGGGGGGAAACGAGCAGTACTTC
CDR3: CAVAGGNEQYF

J: TRBJ2-3
size: .
V: TRBV10-3
D: TRBD2
DNA: TGTGCCATCAGTGAAACCGGGACTAGCGGGAGACGTGATACGCAGTATTTT
CDR3: CAISETGTSGRRDTQYF

J: TRBJ1-1
size: .
V: TRBV6-5
D: .
DNA: TGTGCCAGCAGTGAACAGAGGAACACTGAAGCTTTCTTT
CDR3: CASSEQRNTEAFF

J: TRBJ2-7
size: .
V: TRBV19
D: TRBD1
DNA: TGTGCCAGTAGTCCCAGACAGGGCTCCTACGAGCAGTACTTC
CDR3: CASSPRQGSYEQYF

J: TRBJ2-1
size: .
V: TRBV5-6
D: TRBD2
DNA: TGTGCCAGCAGCCCGGGACTAGCGGGGGGGTCTTACAATGAGCAGTTCTTC
CDR3: CASSPGLAGGSYNEQFF

J: TRBJ1-1
size: .
V: TRBV2
D: .
DNA: TGTGCCAGCGGACAGTTCAACACTGAAGCTTTCTTT
CDR3: CASGQFNTEAFF

J: TRBJ2-3
size: .
V: TRBV19
D: .
DNA: TGTGCCAGTGGAGGTGGGGTCGATACGCAGTATTTT
CDR3: CASGGGVDTQYF

J: TRBJ1-2
size: .
V: TRBV7-2
D: .
DNA: TGTGCCAGCAGCGCGGGGGGCGGCGGGGGTTATGGCTACACCTTC
CDR3: CASSAGGGGGYGYTF

J: TRBJ1-6
size: .
V: TRBV7-9
D: .
DNA: TGTGCCAGCAGCTATCCCGATTCACCCCTCCACTTT
CDR3: CASSYPDSPLHF

J: TRBJ1-2
size: .
V: TRBV7-9
D: TRBD1
DNA: TGTGCCAGCAGCTTAGGCGGACAGGGGGCGGATGGCTACACCTTC
CDR3: CASSLGGQGADGYTF

J: TRBJ2-2
size: .
V: TRBV27
D: .
DNA: TGTGCCAGCAGTTTCCGAGGACTTTCCGCGAACACCGGGGAGCTGTTTTTT
CDR3: CASSFRGLSANTGELFF

J: TRBJ1-1
size: .
V: TRBV6-4
D: .
DNA: TGTGCCAGCAGTGACTCGAGCTACACTGAAGCTTTCTTT
CDR3: CASSDSSYTEAFF

J: TRBJ1-1
size: .
V: TRBV5-4
D: TRBD1
DNA: TGTGCCAGCAGCCCTATGACAGGGACCAACACTGAAGCTTTCTTT
CDR3: CASSPMTGTNTEAFF